This T cell receptor (beta chain) comes out of a study of cytomegalovirus exposure and HLA in healthy donors. About the study: From HLA-typed donors, an early data release held about 85 million unique TCRs.

The PCR was carried out with 60 Vbeta primers and 13 Jbeta primers. Here immunoSEQ multiplex PCR was the method, and the copy in TCRdb shows in-frame clones only, minus some. The sample records about 190,000 clones, roughly four fifths being singletons. Germline V gene sequence: CDR1 ENHRY, CDR2 SYGVKD. The CDR3 is 17 residues long. Germline trimming cut 3 bases from V and 0 bases from J; bases unmatched to any gene: 5. This clonotype originated in a woman in her late teens or twenties in good health and CMV-seronegative. Sequenced: PBMCs. This chain uses TRBV10-3 with TRBJ2-3; 11 bases fit TRBD2. CDR3 amino acids: CAISDETSGGSTDTQYF. CDR3 sequence (DNA): TGTGCCATCAGTGACGAAACTAGCGGGGGTAGCACAGATACGCAGTATTTT.